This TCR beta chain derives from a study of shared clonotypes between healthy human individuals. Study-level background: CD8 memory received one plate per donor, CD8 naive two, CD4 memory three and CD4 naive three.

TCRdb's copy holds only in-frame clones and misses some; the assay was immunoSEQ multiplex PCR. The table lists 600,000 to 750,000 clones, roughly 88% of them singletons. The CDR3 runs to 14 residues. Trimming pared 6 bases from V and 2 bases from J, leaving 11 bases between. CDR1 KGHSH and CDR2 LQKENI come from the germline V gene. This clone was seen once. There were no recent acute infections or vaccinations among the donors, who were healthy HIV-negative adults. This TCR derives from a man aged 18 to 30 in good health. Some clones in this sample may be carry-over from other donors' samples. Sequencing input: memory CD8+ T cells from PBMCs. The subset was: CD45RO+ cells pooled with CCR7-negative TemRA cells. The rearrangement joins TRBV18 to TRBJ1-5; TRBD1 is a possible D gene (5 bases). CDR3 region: CASSEGLGNQPQHF. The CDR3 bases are TGTGCCAGCTCGGAGGGACTTGGCAATCAGCCCCAGCATTTT.